This T cell receptor beta chain is from a study of OX40 agonist ivuxolimab in advanced cancers. Study as a whole: The study gave patients intravenous ivuxolimab at 0.01 to 10 mg/kg every 2 weeks. Partial response was recorded in three patients: one hepatocellular carcinoma and two cutaneous melanoma cases. Having had anti-PD-1, anti-PD-L1 or anti-CTLA-4 therapy before was allowed, and around 44% had some.

Sequencing was performed with immunoSEQ multiplex PCR; in TCRdb, only in-frame clones are kept and a portion is missing. This sample has more than 45,000 clones, with 88% found just once. Trimming shortened V by 0 bases and J by 4 bases, and 12 bases separated the two germline ends. This CDR3 region has 15 residues. Germline assignment: CDR1 LNHNV and CDR2 YYDKDF (reference sequence). Blood draws occurred at baseline, cycle 4 day 1, and cycle 7 day 1. The receptor comes from an adult with an advanced solid tumor such as melanoma, head and neck, liver or kidney cancer. The chain couples TRBV15 to TRBJ1-2; maybe TRBD1 (6 bases). Sample: CD4+ or CD8+ T cells sorted from blood, taken in a trial of the OX40 agonist ivuxolimab. CDR3 region: CATSREYQGTYGYTF. CDR3 in DNA: TGTGCCACCAGCAGAGAATACCAGGGGACCTATGGCTACACCTTC.